This T cell receptor (beta chain) is from a study of T-cell reconstitution after alpha-beta-depleted transplantation in children. Library preparation (for TCRbeta) was performed with unique molecular identifiers. TCRdb used MiXCR to reprocess the PCR reads, holding one entry per CDR3 protein. In the table there are 440,000 or so distinct CDR3 sequences, approximately 11% of which are singletons. Per germline, CDR1 DFQATT and CDR2 SNEGSKA (reference sequence). With 4 bases clipped from V and 9 bases from J, the junction kept 5 bases outside the gene matches. This CDR3 contains 14 residues. V is TRBV20-1 and J is TRBJ2-1, with TRBD2 matching over 14 bases. The sample was PBMCs from the stem cell graft donor, taken from the stem cell graft. The clonotype originates from a human donor who donated a stem cell graft to a child with acute myeloid leukemia. The CDR3 loop reads CSAKGLAGEVEQFF. The CDR3 DNA sequence: TGCAGTGCTAAGGGACTAGCGGGAGAGGTTGAGCAGTTCTTC.